The 8 T cell receptor beta chains below were found in one sample sequenced in a study of blood T cell repertoires in COVID-19. Method: immunoSEQ multiplex PCR; TCRdb's copy keeps in-frame clones and lacks some. The table includes roughly 120,000 clones, less than 85% detected once. The specimen sequenced was peripheral blood. The receptors originated from an elderly woman with acute or convalescent COVID-19.

The CDR3 sequence is CASSFSGTGGTEAFF. The CDR3 nucleotides read TGTGCCAGCAGCTTCAGCGGGACAGGGGGCACTGAAGCTTTCTTT. The chain is built from TRBV7-9 and TRBJ1-1; 11 bases align to TRBD1. The CDR3 covers 15 residues. Germline V gene data show CDR1 as SEHNR and CDR2 as FQNEAQ (reference sequence). V shed 3 bases, J shed 4 bases, and the junction held 4 bases outside the gene matches.

V is TRBV6-5 and J is TRBJ2-7; D possibly corresponds to TRBD2 (6 bases). The V gene's germline CDR1 is MNHEY and CDR2 SVGAGI. This CDR3 has 14 residues. Trimming took off 5 bases at V and 6 bases at J, with 17 bases between the two ends. CDR3 protein: CASSLGGRQGEQYF. The CDR3 DNA sequence: TGTGCCAGCAGTCTCGGGGGTAGGCAGGGCGAGCAGTACTTC.

The gene calls are TRBV5-1 and TRBJ2-2, with D tentatively TRBD1 (6 bases). The CDR3 loop spans 15 amino acids. The germline V and J ends were trimmed by 0 bases and 4 bases, with 10 bases remaining between them. Germline assignment: CDR1 SGHRS and CDR2 YFSETQ. The CDR3 is CASSLEGHPTGELFF. The CDR3 bases are TGCGCCAGCAGCTTGGAGGGACACCCCACCGGGGAGCTGTTTTTT.

This sequence joins TRBV6-2 or TRBV6-3 and TRBJ2-3; TRBD2 matches 7 bases. Germline V gene data show CDR1 as MNHEY and CDR2 as SVGEGT. The trim removed 6 bases at V and 0 bases at J, leaving 12 bases unmatched. CDR3 length: 17 residues. The CDR3 region is CASSHNRRGGSTDTQYF. The CDR3 bases are TGTGCCAGCAGCCACAACCGGAGGGGAGGGAGCACAGATACGCAGTATTTT.

The chain joins TRBV11-2 to TRBJ2-7; 9 nucleotides match TRBD1. This CDR3 has 12 residues. Trimming took 5 bases from V and 12 from J; bases not matched to a gene: 8. From germline, CDR1 is SGHAT and CDR2 FQNNGV. In DNA, the CDR3 is TGTGCCAGCAGCGAAGGACAGGGGATCAGGTACTTC. Translating it yields CASSEGQGIRYF.

This sequence joins TRBV29-1 and TRBJ2-7, with a tentative D call TRBD1 (5 bases). Trimming took off 6 bases at V and 1 base at J, with 10 bases between the two ends. Germline CDR1 SQVTM, CDR2 ANQGSEA. The CDR3 sequence is 12 residues long. The CDR3 coding sequence is TGCAGCGTATCGACAGTTTCCTACGAGCAGTACTTC. This gives the protein CSVSTVSYEQYF.

This clone was seen a few times. This rearrangement joins TRBV18 to TRBJ2-6, with D unresolved. This CDR3 contains 15 residues. Germline lookup yields CDR1 KGHSH and CDR2 LQKENI. V was shortened by 5 bases and J by 2 bases, with 10 bases between the two germline ends. The CDR3 DNA follows: TGTGCCAGCTCAGATTGGCCCACTGGGGCCAACGTCCTGACTTTC. This codes for CASSDWPTGANVLTF.

CDR3 in amino acids: CASSFNPGTGETQYF. The CDR3 coding sequence is TGTGCCAGCAGCTTTAATCCCGGGACAGGGGAGACCCAGTACTTC. The gene calls are TRBV11-2 and TRBJ2-5; 9 nucleotides match TRBD1. Germline V gene data show CDR1 as SGHAT and CDR2 as FQNNGV. This CDR3 has 15 residues. V lost 3 bases to trimming and J lost 5 bases; unmatched junction nucleotides: 7.